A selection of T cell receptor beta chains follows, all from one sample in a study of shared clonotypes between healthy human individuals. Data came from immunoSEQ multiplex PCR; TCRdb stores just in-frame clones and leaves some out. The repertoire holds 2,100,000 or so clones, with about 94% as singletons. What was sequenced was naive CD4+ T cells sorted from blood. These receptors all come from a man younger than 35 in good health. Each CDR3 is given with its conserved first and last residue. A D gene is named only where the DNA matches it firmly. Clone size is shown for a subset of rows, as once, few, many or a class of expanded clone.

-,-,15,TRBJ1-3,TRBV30,TGTGCCTGGAGCTCCTCGGGTTCCGCTGGAAACACCATATATTTT,CAWSSSGSAGNTIYF
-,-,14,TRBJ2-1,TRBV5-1,TGCGCCAGCAGCTGGGGGGACGGAGGGAATGAGCAGTTCTTC,CASSWGDGGNEQFF
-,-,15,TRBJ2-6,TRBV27,TGTGCCAGCAGTTTAATGTCAGTTGGGGCCAACGTCCTGACTTTC,CASSLMSVGANVLTF
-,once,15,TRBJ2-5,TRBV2,TGTGCCAGCAAGAGTCGGGTATCGATCCAAGAGACCCAGTACTTC,CASKSRVSIQETQYF
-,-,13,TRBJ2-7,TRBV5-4,TGTGCCAGCAGCCCGGGGCCAGCTTACGAGCAGTACTTC,CASSPGPAYEQYF
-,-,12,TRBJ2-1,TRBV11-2,TGTGCCAGCAGCCGCGACTACAATGAGCAGTTCTTC,CASSRDYNEQFF
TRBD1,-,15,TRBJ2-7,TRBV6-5,TGTGCCAGCAGACGGTTGACAGGGGGCGGCTACGAGCAGTACTTC,CASRRLTGGGYEQYF
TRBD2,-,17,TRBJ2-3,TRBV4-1,TGCGCCAGCAGCCGAACACTAGCGGGAGTTAGCACAGATACGCAGTATTTT,CASSRTLAGVSTDTQYF
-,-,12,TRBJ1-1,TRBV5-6,TGTGCCAGCAGCGGAGACACGGACCAAGCTTTCTTT,CASSGDTDQAFF
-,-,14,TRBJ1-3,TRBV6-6,TGTGCCAGCATTAAGGGGCTTTCTGGAAACACCATATATTTT,CASIKGLSGNTIYF
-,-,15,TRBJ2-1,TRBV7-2,TGTGCCAGCAGCTTAGGAGGGGCCTACTACAATGAGCAGTTCTTC,CASSLGGAYYNEQFF
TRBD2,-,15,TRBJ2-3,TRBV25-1,TGTGCCAGCAGCCTGGGACTAGCGGGCACAGATACGCAGTATTTT,CASSLGLAGTDTQYF
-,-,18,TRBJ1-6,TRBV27,TGTGCCAGCAGTTCTGAACGGGGGGGTCCCGTTTATAATTCACCCCTCCACTTT,CASSSERGGPVYNSPLHF
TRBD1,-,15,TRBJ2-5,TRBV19,TGTGCCAGTAGTACCGGACAGGATCCTCAAGAGACCCAGTACTTC,CASSTGQDPQETQYF
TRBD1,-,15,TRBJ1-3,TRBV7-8,TGTGCCAGCAGCTTAGTGGACAGGCTCGGAAACACCATATATTTT,CASSLVDRLGNTIYF
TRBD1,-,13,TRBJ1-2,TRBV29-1,TGCAGCGTTTTAAGAGGACAGGGCTATGGCTACACCTTC,CSVLRGQGYGYTF
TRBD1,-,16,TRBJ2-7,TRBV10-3,TGTGCCATCAGTGAGTCTAGACAGGGGGTTTACTACGAGCAGTACTTC,CAISESRQGVYYEQYF
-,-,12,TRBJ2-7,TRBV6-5,TGTGCCAGCATGGGACGGGCCTACGAGCAGTACTTC,CASMGRAYEQYF
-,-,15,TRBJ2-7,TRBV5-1,TGCGCCAGCAGCTTGTTGGGCCAAAGCTCCTACGAGCAGTACTTC,CASSLLGQSSYEQYF
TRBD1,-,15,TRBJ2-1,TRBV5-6,TGTGCCAGCAGCTGGGGACAGGGGTTATACAATGAGCAGTTCTTC,CASSWGQGLYNEQFF
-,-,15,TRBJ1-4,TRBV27,TGTGCCAGCAGTCCCAGGCCGGCAGTTAATGAAAAACTGTTTTTT,CASSPRPAVNEKLFF
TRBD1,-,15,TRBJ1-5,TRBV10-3,TGTGCCATCAGCGAGGACAGGTCTAGCAATCAGCCCCAGCATTTT,CAISEDRSSNQPQHF
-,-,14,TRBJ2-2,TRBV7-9,TGTGCCAGCAGCTCCCTCTCGGGGACCGGGGAGCTGTTTTTT,CASSSLSGTGELFF
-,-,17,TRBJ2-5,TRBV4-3,TGCGCCAGCAGCCTCGGTCAAGTAGCGGCCCTGGGGGAGACCCAGTACTTC,CASSLGQVAALGETQYF
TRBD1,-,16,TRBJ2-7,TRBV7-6,TGTGCCAGCAGCTTAGAGGACAGGGGGGGTTGGTACGAGCAGTACTTC,CASSLEDRGGWYEQYF
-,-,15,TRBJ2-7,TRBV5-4,TGTGCCAGCAGCTTCGGGGGTGGGTCACCCTACGAGCAGTACTTC,CASSFGGGSPYEQYF
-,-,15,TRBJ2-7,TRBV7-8,TGTGCCAGCAGCTCACATCGGGACTTCCCCTACGAGCAGTACTTC,CASSSHRDFPYEQYF
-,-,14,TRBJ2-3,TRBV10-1,TGCGCCAGCAGTGTAGACTCGCTCACAGATACGCAGTATTTT,CASSVDSLTDTQYF
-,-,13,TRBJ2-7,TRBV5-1,TGCGCCAGCAGCTTTCAGGGGTCCTACGAGCAGTACTTC,CASSFQGSYEQYF